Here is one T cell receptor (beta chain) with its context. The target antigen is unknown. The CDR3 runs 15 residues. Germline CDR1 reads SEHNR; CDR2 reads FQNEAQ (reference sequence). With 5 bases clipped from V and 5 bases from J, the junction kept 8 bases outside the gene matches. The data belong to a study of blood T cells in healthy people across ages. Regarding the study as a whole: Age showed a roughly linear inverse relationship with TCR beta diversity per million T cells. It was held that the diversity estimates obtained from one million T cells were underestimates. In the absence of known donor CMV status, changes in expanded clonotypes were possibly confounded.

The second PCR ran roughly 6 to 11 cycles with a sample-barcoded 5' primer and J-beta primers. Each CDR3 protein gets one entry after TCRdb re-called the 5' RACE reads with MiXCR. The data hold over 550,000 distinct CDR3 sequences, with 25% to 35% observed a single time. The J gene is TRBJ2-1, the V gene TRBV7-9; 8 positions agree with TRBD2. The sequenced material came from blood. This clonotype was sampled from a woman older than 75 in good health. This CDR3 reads CASSPSGGWNNEQFF. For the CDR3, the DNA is TGTGCCAGCAGCCCAAGCGGGGGTTGGAACAATGAGCAGTTCTTC.